This TCR beta chain was profiled in a study of blood T cell repertoires in COVID-19. Study summary: Collection of acute and convalescent COVID-19 samples took place in the United States, Italy and Spain. T cells, B-cell-depleted T cells, or PBMCs supplied cDNA or gDNA.

Per the authors' pipeline: The authors estimated nucleated cell counts from reference gene primer amplification. The assay was immunoSEQ multiplex PCR, and TCRdb's table has in-frame clones only and misses some. That table is the source of V, J and clone size, and D and trimming were worked out from the DNA. The sample comprises approximately 33,000 clones, roughly 87% of which are singletons, and 6.5% to 10% rests with the top ten. The CDR3 contains 16 residues. The germline V gene encodes CDR1 MNHEY and CDR2 SMNVEV (reference sequence). V lost 4 bases, J lost 4 bases, and 11 bases stayed unmatched. Patients of the Seattle cohort, enrolled during active infection, were followed longitudinally.

The sequenced material came from peripheral blood. V is TRBV27 and J is TRBJ1-2; 8 nucleotides match TRBD1. This clonotype was sampled from a man aged 60-69 years with COVID-19, enrolled during active disease. CDR3 in amino acids: CASSSLDRGLGYGYTF. In DNA form, the CDR3 reads TGTGCCAGCAGTTCCCTAGACAGGGGCCTGGGCTATGGCTACACCTTC.